A selection of T cell receptor beta chains follows, all from one sample in a study of blood T cell repertoires in COVID-19. This table comes from immunoSEQ multiplex PCR, and its TCRdb copy is limited to in-frame clones, with some not included. The sample lists 250,000 to 300,000 clones, 70% to 90% occurring once. Material for sequencing was PBMCs or T cells enriched from blood (not recorded which). Receptors originate from a woman in her forties or fifties who had recovered from COVID-19. The conserved cysteine and the conserved F or W are not part of the CDR3 here.

TRBV18	TRBJ1-5	ASSVGGQGAQPQH
TRBV2	TRBJ2-1	ASREKRDEQF
TRBV5-1	TRBJ2-3	ASSPLAGTVFSGMTDTQY
TRBV9	TRBJ2-5	ASSGRYGTSGQETQY
TRBV5-1	TRBJ1-2	ASSSVGTGAYGYT
TRBV11-1	TRBJ2-1	ASSPGTGFSDEQF
TRBV7-9	TRBJ2-3	ASSASTDTQY
TRBV12-3/TRBV12-4	TRBJ1-1	ASTLTGGLEAF
TRBV3-1/TRBV3-2	TRBJ2-7	ASSARYEQY
TRBV5-1	TRBJ2-1	ASSLPGSGRNNEQF
TRBV7-9	TRBJ1-5	ASSLGTGSNQPQH
TRBV4-1	TRBJ2-2	ASSRGSTGAYEELF
TRBV10-3	TRBJ1-4	AISTTGARSEKLF
TRBV5-1	TRBJ1-1	ASSLTGLGNTEAF
TRBV28	TRBJ2-5	ASSLSGGTSGRGTQY
TRBV27	TRBJ2-3	ASTSLAAREY